Following are 20 T cell receptor beta chains from one sample sequenced in a study of a mutant IDH1 vaccine in newly diagnosed glioma. The time point: baseline, week 1 (first vaccination visit). Documented treatment: pre-vaccination baseline after standard-of-care therapy. Generated by immunoSEQ multiplex PCR, the TCRdb table keeps only in-frame clones and is missing some. In the table there are tens of thousands of clones, approximately 86% of which are singletons. Here the sequenced sample was PBMCs, taken from a glioma patient treated with radiotherapy, temozolomide or both. These receptor sequences come from a man younger than 40 with glioma.

Here the CDR3 reads CASTSGREQYF. The CDR3, as DNA: TGTGCCAGCACCTCGGGCCGCGAGCAGTACTTC. V is TRBV7-6 and J is TRBJ2-7; D remains ambiguous. Between the trimmed V and J ends, which lost 7 bases and 6 bases, there was a span of 10 bases. From germline, CDR1 is SGHVS and CDR2 FNYEAQ. The length of the CDR3 is 11 residues.

Worth noting for this clone: The sample carries other DNA sequences with the same CDR3. The rearrangement links TRBV29-1 to TRBJ1-2, with D maybe TRBD1 (6 bases). Trimming stripped 6 bases from V and 4 bases from J, with 12 bases between. Germline CDR1 and CDR2: SQVTM and ANQGSEA. The CDR3 has 12 residues. The DNA for the CDR3 is TGCAGCGTGTCAGGGGACACCTATGGCTACACCTTC. Translating gives CSVSGDTYGYTF.

V is TRBV4-1 and J is TRBJ2-1, with 8 bases identical to TRBD1. This CDR3 has 11 amino acids. J was trimmed by 15 bases and V by 2 bases; bases with no gene match: 3. The germline V gene has CDR1 MGHRA and CDR2 YSYEKL. CDR3 amino acids: CASSQPGTGFF. The CDR3 region has the DNA TGCGCCAGCAGCCAACCCGGGACAGGGTTCTTC.

V gene TRBV7-2 combines with J gene TRBJ1-4; D possibly corresponds to TRBD1 (5 bases). The CDR3 has 15 amino acids. CDR1 SGHTA and CDR2 FQGNSA come from the germline V gene. V was trimmed by 1 base and J by 3 bases, leaving 9 bases between them. This chain's CDR3 is CASSLGGTSNEKLFF. The CDR3 DNA sequence: TGTGCCAGCAGCTTAGGAGGGACCTCTAATGAAAAACTGTTTTTT. Combining the CDR3 with reference TRBV7-2 and TRBJ1-4 gives the whole variable domain GAGVSQSPSNKVTEKGKDVELRCDPISGHTALYWYRQSLGQGLEFLIYFQGNSAPDKSGLPSDRFSAERTGGSVSTLTIQRTQQEDSAVYLCASSLGGTSNEKLFFGSGTQLSVL.

V is TRBV6-5 and J is TRBJ1-1; no reliable D call. V was cut by 6 bases and J by 7 bases, with 15 bases left in between. CDR1 and CDR2 from the germline V gene are MNHEY and SVGAGI. The CDR3 contains 13 residues. DNA for the CDR3: TGTGCCAGCAGCCGGACGGAAAATCTTGAAGCTTTCTTT. As protein: CASSRTENLEAFF.

The chain joins TRBV7-9 to TRBJ2-3, with 8 bases that match TRBD1. This CDR3 spans 17 amino acids. Trimming cost V 1 base and J 0 bases; bases outside gene matches: 6. CDR1 and CDR2 (germline): SEHNR, FQNEAQ (reference sequence). The CDR3 loop is CASSLGTGSLSTDTQYF. The DNA of the CDR3 is TGTGCCAGCAGCTTAGGGACAGGGAGTTTGAGCACAGATACGCAGTATTTT.

This clone was counted only a few times. The J gene is TRBJ2-1, the V gene TRBV28; D remains unclear. Germline lookup yields CDR1 MDHEN and CDR2 SYDVKM. Trimming cost V 8 bases and J 2 bases, with 7 bases left between them. The CDR3 has 12 residues. CDR3 in DNA: TGTGCCAGCCGGAAGACCTACAATGAGCAGTTCTTC. Protein product: CASRKTYNEQFF.

V and J are TRBV10-3 and TRBJ2-2, with D possibly being TRBD2 (6 bases). The germline V and J ends were trimmed by 9 bases and 5 bases, with 10 bases remaining between them. Germline V lookup: CDR1 ENHRY, CDR2 SYGVKD. This CDR3 has 12 amino acids. The CDR3 DNA sequence: TGTGCCATGAGCGGGTGGACCGGGGAGCTGTTTTTT. It encodes CAMSGWTGELFF.

The chain employs TRBV28 and TRBJ1-1, with a possible D match to TRBD1 (5 bases). Trimming pared 7 bases from V and 1 base from J, leaving 13 bases between. Germline CDR1 reads MDHEN; CDR2 reads SYDVKM. This CDR3 region has 14 residues. For the CDR3, the DNA is TGTGCCAGCAAGCCGGGACGGACGAACACTGAAGCTTTCTTT. Its translation is CASKPGRTNTEAFF.

The rearrangement uses TRBV28 and TRBJ1-4, with D perhaps matching TRBD1 (5 bases). The V end lost 5 bases, the J end lost 6 bases, and 13 bases lay between the germline ends. CDR1 is MDHEN and CDR2 is SYDVKM in the germline V gene. The CDR3 has 14 residues. The chain's CDR3 is CASSVTAAYEKLFF. CDR3 nucleotide sequence: TGTGCCAGCAGTGTGACAGCGGCTTATGAAAAACTGTTTTTT.

The chain recombines TRBV6-5 with TRBJ1-2, with D possibly matching TRBD1 (5 bases). V lost 0 bases to trimming and J lost 6 bases, with 14 bases between them. CDR1 is MNHEY and CDR2 is SVGAGI in the germline V gene. The CDR3 is made up of 15 amino acids. Here the CDR3 reads CASSYSAQGSNGYTF. DNA for the CDR3: TGTGCCAGCAGTTACTCCGCTCAGGGTAGTAATGGCTACACCTTC.

The rearrangement links TRBV7-8 to TRBJ2-5; D may be TRBD1 (5 bases). The germline V gene encodes CDR1 SGHVS and CDR2 FQNEAQ. This CDR3 comprises 16 residues. V lost 3 bases and J 5 bases, leaving 19 bases between the germline ends. The CDR3 nucleotides read TGTGCCAGCAGCTTTCAGACAGAACGAGAAACGGAGACCCAGTACTTC. This gives the protein CASSFQTERETETQYF.

This clone occurred a few times. This sequence joins TRBV5-1 and TRBJ1-1; 7 nucleotides line up with TRBD1. The CDR3 sequence is 17 residues long. From germline, CDR1 is SGHRS and CDR2 YFSETQ. J lost 1 base, V lost 0 bases, and 9 bases had no gene match. CDR3 DNA sequence: TGCGCCAGCAGCTTGGCTTTATTGGGACAGACGAACACTGAAGCTTTCTTT. It is translated as CASSLALLGQTNTEAFF.

The V gene is TRBV9, the J gene TRBJ2-1; weak D call: TRBD2 (6 bases). The V end was cut by 0 bases, the J end by 0 bases, with 10 bases between. The CDR3 has 16 residues. Germline CDR1 reads SGDLS; CDR2 reads YYNGEE. This chain's CDR3 is CASSVDGGSSYNEQFF. The CDR3 DNA follows: TGTGCCAGCAGCGTAGATGGGGGGAGCTCCTACAATGAGCAGTTCTTC.

The chain combines TRBV7-6 with TRBJ2-3, with TRBD2 as a possible D gene (7 bases). Between the trimmed V and J ends, which lost 2 bases and 7 bases, there was a span of 19 bases. Looked up from germline, CDR1 is SGHVS and CDR2 is FNYEAQ. The length of the CDR3 is 16 residues. CDR3 amino acids: CASSLSPGGRGNTQYF. DNA of the CDR3: TGTGCCAGCAGCTTATCCCCGGGGGGCCGCGGGAATACGCAGTATTTT. The complete variable domain, with remaining parts taken from reference TRBV7-6 and TRBJ2-3, reads GAGVSQSPRYKVTKRGQDVALRCDPISGHVSLYWYRQALGQGPEFLTYFNYEAQQDKSGLPNDRFSAERPEGSISTLTIQRTEQRDSAMYRCASSLSPGGRGNTQYFGPGTRLTVL.

This chain uses TRBV2 with TRBJ2-6, with 10 positions matching TRBD1. Losses at the gene ends were 6 bases for V and 2 bases for J; bases not matched to a gene: 7. There are 17 residues in the CDR3. Germline CDR1 SNHLY, CDR2 FYNNEI. The CDR3 loop is CASRRTGGLPGANVLTF. Here the CDR3 DNA reads TGTGCCAGCAGAAGGACAGGGGGTCTTCCTGGGGCCAACGTCCTGACTTTC.

The chain combines TRBV13 with TRBJ1-5; 8 bases line up with TRBD1. The CDR3 has 14 residues. V shed 4 bases, J shed 4 bases, and the junction held 3 bases outside the gene matches. The germline gives CDR1 PRHDT, CDR2 FYEKMQ (reference sequence). The CDR3 loop is CASSSRQGNQPQHF. DNA for the CDR3: TGTGCCAGCAGCTCTAGACAGGGGAATCAGCCCCAGCATTTT.

The V call is TRBV5-1, the J call TRBJ2-7, with 10 bases identical to TRBD2. In germline, CDR1 is SGHRS, CDR2 YFSETQ. The CDR3 has 16 amino acids. With V trimmed by 1 base and J by 0 bases, 4 bases remained unmatched. CDR3 DNA: TGCGCCAGCAGCTTGTTTACTAGCGGGGCCTCCTACGAGCAGTACTTC. Translating it yields CASSLFTSGASYEQYF.

The chain links TRBV5-5 to TRBJ1-5, with 9 bases that match TRBD1. There are 15 residues in the CDR3. The V gene's germline CDR1 is SGHKS and CDR2 YYEKEE (reference sequence). The ends lost 5 bases at V and 0 bases at J; junction bases unmatched: 3. CDR3: CASSRTGDSNQPQHF. The CDR3 bases are TGTGCCAGCAGTCGGACAGGGGATAGCAATCAGCCCCAGCATTTT.

The V and J genes are TRBV5-1 and TRBJ2-5; tentatively, D is TRBD1 or TRBD2 (6 bases each). CDR3 length equals 14 residues. Germline assignment: CDR1 SGHRS and CDR2 YFSETQ. V was clipped by 4 bases and J by 5 bases, with 15 bases between them. Here the CDR3 DNA reads TGCGCCAGCAGCCAGGGGACGGCGGGGGAGACCCAGTACTTC. This translates into CASSQGTAGETQYF.